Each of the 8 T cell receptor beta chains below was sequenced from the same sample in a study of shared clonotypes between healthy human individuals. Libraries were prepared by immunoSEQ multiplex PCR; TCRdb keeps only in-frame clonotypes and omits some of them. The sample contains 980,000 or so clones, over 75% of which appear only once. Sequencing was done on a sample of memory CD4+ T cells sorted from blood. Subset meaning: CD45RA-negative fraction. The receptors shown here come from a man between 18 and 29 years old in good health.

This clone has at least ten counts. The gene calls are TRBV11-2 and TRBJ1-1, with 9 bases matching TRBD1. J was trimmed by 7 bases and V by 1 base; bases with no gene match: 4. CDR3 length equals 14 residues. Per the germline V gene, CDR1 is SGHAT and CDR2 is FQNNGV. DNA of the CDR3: TGTGCCAGCAGCTTAGGGCGGACAGGGGATGAAGCTTTCTTT. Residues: CASSLGRTGDEAFF. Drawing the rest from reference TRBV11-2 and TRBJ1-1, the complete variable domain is EAGVAQSPRYKIIEKRQSVAFWCNPISGHATLYWYQQILGQGPKLLIQFQNNGVVDDSQLPKDRFSAERLKGVDSTLKIQPAKLEDSAVYLCASSLGRTGDEAFFGQGTRLTVV.

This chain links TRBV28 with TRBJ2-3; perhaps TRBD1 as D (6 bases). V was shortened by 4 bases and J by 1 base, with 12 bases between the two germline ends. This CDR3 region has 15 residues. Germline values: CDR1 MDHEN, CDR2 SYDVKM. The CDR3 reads CASSSRTGRTDTQYF. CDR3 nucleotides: TGTGCCAGCAGTTCCCGAACAGGGCGCACAGATACGCAGTATTTT.

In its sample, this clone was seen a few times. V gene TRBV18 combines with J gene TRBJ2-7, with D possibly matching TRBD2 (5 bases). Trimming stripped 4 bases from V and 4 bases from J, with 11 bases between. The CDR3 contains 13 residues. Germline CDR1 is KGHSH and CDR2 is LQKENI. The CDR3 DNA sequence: TGTGCCAGCTCACAAGGACGGACTTACGAGCAGTACTTC. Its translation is CASSQGRTYEQYF.

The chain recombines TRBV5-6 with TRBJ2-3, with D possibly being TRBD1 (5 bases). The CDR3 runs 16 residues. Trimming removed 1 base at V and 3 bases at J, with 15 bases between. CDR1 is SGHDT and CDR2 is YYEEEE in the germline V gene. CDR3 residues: CASSLYWVTATDTQYF. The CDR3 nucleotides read TGTGCCAGCAGCTTGTACTGGGTGACAGCTACAGATACGCAGTATTTT. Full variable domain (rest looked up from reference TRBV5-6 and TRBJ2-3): DAGVTQSPTHLIKTRGQQVTLRCSPKSGHDTVSWYQQALGQGPQFIFQYYEEEERQRGNFPDRFSGHQFPNYSSELNVNALLLGDSALYLCASSLYWVTATDTQYFGPGTRLTVL.

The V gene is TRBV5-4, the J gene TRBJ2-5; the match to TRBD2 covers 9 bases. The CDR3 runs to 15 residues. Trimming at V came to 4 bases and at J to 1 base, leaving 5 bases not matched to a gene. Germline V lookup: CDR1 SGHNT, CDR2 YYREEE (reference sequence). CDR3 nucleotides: TGTGCCAGCAGCACCACTAGCGGGCCCCAAGAGACCCAGTACTTC. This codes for CASSTTSGPQETQYF.

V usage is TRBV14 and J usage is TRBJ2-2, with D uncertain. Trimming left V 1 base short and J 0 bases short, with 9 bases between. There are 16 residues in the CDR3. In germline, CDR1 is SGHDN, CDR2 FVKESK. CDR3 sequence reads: CASSQVRPSNTGELFF. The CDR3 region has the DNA TGTGCCAGCAGCCAAGTCAGGCCTTCGAACACCGGGGAGCTGTTTTTT. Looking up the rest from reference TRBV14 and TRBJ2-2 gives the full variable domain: EAGVTQFPSHSVIEKGQTVTLRCDPISGHDNLYWYRRVMGKEIKFLLHFVKESKQDESGMPNNRFLAERTGGTYSTLKVQPAELEDSGVYFCASSQVRPSNTGELFFGEGSRLTVL.

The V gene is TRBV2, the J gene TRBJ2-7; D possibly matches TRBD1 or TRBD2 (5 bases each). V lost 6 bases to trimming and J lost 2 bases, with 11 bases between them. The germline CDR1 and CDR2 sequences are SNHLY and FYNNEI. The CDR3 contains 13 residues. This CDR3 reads CASRTGTAYEQYF. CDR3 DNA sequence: TGTGCCAGCAGGACCGGGACCGCCTACGAGCAGTACTTC. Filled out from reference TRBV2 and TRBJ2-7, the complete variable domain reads EPEVTQTPSHQVTQMGQEVILRCVPISNHLYFYWYRQILGQKVEFLVSFYNNEISEKSEIFDDQFSVERPDGSNFTLKIRSTKLEDSAMYFCASRTGTAYEQYFGPGTRLTVT.

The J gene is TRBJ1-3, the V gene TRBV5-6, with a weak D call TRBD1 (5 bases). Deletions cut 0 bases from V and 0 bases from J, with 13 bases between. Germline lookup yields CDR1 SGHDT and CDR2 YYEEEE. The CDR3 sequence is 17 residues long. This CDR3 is CASSLVGGTSSGNTIYF. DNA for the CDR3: TGTGCCAGCAGCTTGGTCGGGGGTACCTCCTCTGGAAACACCATATATTTT.